The 23 T cell receptor beta chains below all came from one sample that was sequenced in a study of PD-1 blockade in mismatch repair-deficient tumors. Sequenced by immunoSEQ multiplex PCR; TCRdb stores in-frame clones only, minus some. The sample includes under 150,000 clones, about 85% seen only once; the top ten take roughly 13%. The specimen was peripheral blood, collected 44 weeks after starting pembrolizumab. The origin of the receptors is an adult with mismatch repair-deficient cancer.

The rearrangement uses TRBV27 and TRBJ2-2; either TRBD1 or TRBD2 may fit D (6 bases each). This CDR3 comprises 19 residues. Per the germline V gene, CDR1 is MNHEY and CDR2 is SMNVEV (reference sequence). Trimming cost V 6 bases and J 5 bases, with 28 bases left between them. The CDR3 DNA follows: TGTGCCAGCAGACCAATCAATAACCGCCGGGGGCCTGATACCGGGGAGCTGTTTTTT. Protein product: CASRPINNRRGPDTGELFF.

The sample holds one count of this clone. The chain recombines TRBV5-6 with TRBJ1-1, with D perhaps TRBD1 (5 bases). Germline loops: CDR1 SGHDT, CDR2 YYEEEE. V was clipped by 0 bases and J by 4 bases, with 19 bases between them. The CDR3 length is 17 residues. The CDR3 reads CASSLEGWGRTGTEAFF. The CDR3 DNA follows: TGTGCCAGCAGCTTGGAGGGGTGGGGGAGGACGGGCACTGAAGCTTTCTTT.

This clone occurred once. V and J are TRBV7-8 and TRBJ2-1, with 7 positions matching TRBD2. V lost 1 base to trimming and J lost 9 bases; unmatched junction nucleotides: 9. The germline gives CDR1 SGHVS, CDR2 FQNEAQ. This CDR3 region has 15 residues. The CDR3 loop reads CASSLVGGLAGEQFF. The CDR3 nucleotides are TGTGCCAGCAGCTTAGTGGGAGGGTTGGCGGGTGAGCAGTTCTTC.

CDR3 amino acids: CASGLVLGDGLKVNEQFF. CDR3 nucleotide sequence: TGTGCTAGTGGTTTGGTACTCGGGGACGGACTGAAGGTGAATGAGCAGTTCTTC. This chain links TRBV12-5 with TRBJ2-1, with D perhaps given as TRBD1 or TRBD2 (5 bases each). Germline loops: CDR1 LGHNT, CDR2 FRNRAP. Trimming shortened V by 0 bases and J by 7 bases, and 22 bases separated the two germline ends. This CDR3 contains 18 residues. The full variable domain, with the rest looked up from reference TRBV12-5 and TRBJ2-1, is DARVTQTPRHKVTEMGQEVTMRCQPILGHNTVFWYRQTMMQGLELLAYFRNRAPLDDSGMPKDRFSAEMPDATLATLKIQPSEPRDSAVYFCASGLVLGDGLKVNEQFFGPGTRLTVL.

The gene calls are TRBV5-1 and TRBJ2-7; 11 bases are shared with TRBD2. V trimming: 3 bases; J trimming: 0 bases; junction bases outside the gene matches: 8. The CDR3 covers 17 residues. Germline V lookup: CDR1 SGHRS, CDR2 YFSETQ. The CDR3 is CASSSFVAGGSSYEQYF. CDR3 in DNA: TGCGCCAGCAGCTCGTTCGTAGCGGGAGGGAGCTCCTACGAGCAGTACTTC.

The chain uses TRBV7-3 and TRBJ2-3, with D unresolved. Trimming left V 2 bases short and J 3 bases short, with 9 bases between. This CDR3 contains 14 residues. Germline V gene data show CDR1 as SGHTA and CDR2 as FQGTGA. The CDR3 region is CASSLSVMTDTQYF. The CDR3 DNA is TGTGCCAGCAGCTTATCCGTGATGACAGATACGCAGTATTTT.

The chain joins TRBV30 to TRBJ2-3; 12 nucleotides line up with TRBD2. V lost 3 bases and J lost 6; bases outside the gene matches: 4. CDR3 length: 14 residues. Germline-derived CDR1 and CDR2 are GTSNPN and SVGIG (reference sequence). CDR3 residues: CAWSRTSGTDTQYF. The DNA for the CDR3 is TGTGCCTGGAGCCGGACTAGCGGGACGGATACGCAGTATTTT.

The chain carries TRBV5-1 and TRBJ1-5; D unclear. Trimming took off 1 base at V and 0 bases at J, with 8 bases between the two ends. This CDR3 comprises 15 residues. Germline V gene lookup returns CDR1 SGHRS and CDR2 YFSETQ. The CDR3 sequence is CASSLTGDSNQPQHF. CDR3 sequence (DNA): TGCGCCAGCAGCTTGACCGGGGATAGCAATCAGCCCCAGCATTTT.

The chain joins TRBV7-6 to TRBJ1-1; 9 nucleotides match TRBD1. CDR1 and CDR2 from the germline V gene are SGHVS and FNYEAQ. The CDR3 length is 20 residues. Trimming removed 3 bases from V and 0 bases from J; junction bases left unmatched: 17. The CDR3 bases are TGTGCCAGCAGCTTGCAAGGACAGGGGCCATCGGCGGTGATGAACACTGAAGCTTTCTTT. Translation gives CASSLQGQGPSAVMNTEAFF.

The rearrangement joins TRBV15 to TRBJ2-5; D may be TRBD1 or TRBD2 (5 bases each). The CDR3 spans 15 residues. Germline assignment: CDR1 LNHNV and CDR2 YYDKDF (reference sequence). Trimming stripped 0 bases from V and 3 bases from J, with 11 bases between. CDR3 protein: CATSREGTDEETQYF. The CDR3 nucleotides are TGTGCCACCAGCAGAGAAGGGACGGACGAAGAGACCCAGTACTTC. Full variable domain (missing parts from reference TRBV15 and TRBJ2-5): DAMVIQNPRYQVTQFGKPVTLSCSQTLNHNVMYWYQQKSSQAPKLLFHYYDKDFNNEADTPDNFQSRRPNTSFCFLDIRSPGLGDTAMYLCATSREGTDEETQYFGPGTRLLVL.

CDR3: CASSPSEGGFSYGYTF. The DNA for the CDR3 is TGTGCCAGCAGTCCATCGGAGGGGGGCTTCAGCTATGGCTACACCTTC. V usage is TRBV27 and J usage is TRBJ1-2; a possible D gene is TRBD1 (6 bases). The CDR3 has 16 amino acids. V was pared by 5 bases and J by 4 bases, with 20 bases between. Germline assignment: CDR1 MNHEY and CDR2 SMNVEV (reference sequence).

The V call is TRBV10-1, the J call TRBJ2-7; D may be TRBD1 (5 bases). The V end was cut by 2 bases, the J end by 3 bases, with 8 bases between. The CDR3 contains 13 residues. Germline V lookup: CDR1 WNHNN, CDR2 SYGVQD (reference sequence). CDR3 amino acids: CASSEGAYYEQYF. CDR3 nucleotides: TGCGCCAGCAGTGAGGGGGCTTACTACGAGCAGTACTTC.

The CDR3 region has the DNA TGTGCCAGCAGCCAAGAGGGGGGGGATACGCAGTATTTT. This translates into CASSQEGGDTQYF. The rearrangement joins TRBV9 to TRBJ2-3; D is possibly TRBD2 (7 bases). The CDR3 sequence is 13 residues long. Trimming pared 4 bases from V and 6 bases from J, leaving 12 bases between. The germline CDR1 and CDR2 sequences are SGDLS and YYNGEE.

V is TRBV27 and J is TRBJ2-2, with D perhaps TRBD2 (5 bases). The germline V gene encodes CDR1 MNHEY and CDR2 SMNVEV (reference sequence). Trimming removed 2 bases from V and 3 bases from J, with 16 bases in between. The CDR3 is 17 residues long. The CDR3 reads CASSLRARLADTGELFF. The CDR3 nucleotides are TGTGCCAGCAGTTTAAGAGCGAGGCTAGCAGACACCGGGGAGCTGTTTTTT.

The J gene is TRBJ2-7, the V gene TRBV4-3, with D uncertain. V lost 4 bases and J lost 1, with 14 bases in between. Germline assignment: CDR1 LGHNA and CDR2 YSLEER. The CDR3 has 15 amino acids. CDR3 sequence reads: CASSRMLKGSYEQYF. The CDR3 coding sequence is TGCGCCAGCAGCCGAATGCTGAAAGGGTCCTACGAGCAGTACTTC.

The chain couples TRBV7-9 to TRBJ2-7; D remains ambiguous. The CDR3 contains 13 residues. Looked up from germline, CDR1 is SEHNR and CDR2 is FQNEAQ (reference sequence). V dropped 5 bases and J dropped 5 bases, with 13 bases sitting between them. The CDR3 here is CASSPPGRDEQYF. CDR3 DNA sequence: TGTGCCAGCAGCCCTCCCGGGCGCGACGAGCAGTACTTC.

The chain uses TRBV6-5 and TRBJ2-3; TRBD1 matches at 8 bases. This CDR3 region has 15 residues. After removal of 0 bases from V and 6 bases from J, the junction contained 5 bases not matched to a gene. In germline, CDR1 is MNHEY, CDR2 SVGAGI. The CDR3 bases are TGTGCCAGCAGTTACTCCGGCCAGGGGGCCGATACGCAGTATTTT. Its translation is CASSYSGQGADTQYF.

The rearrangement joins TRBV4-1 to TRBJ2-5; D not resolved. The CDR3 consists of 13 residues. Looked up from germline, CDR1 is MGHRA and CDR2 is YSYEKL. V lost 1 base, J lost 4 bases, and 7 bases lay in between. Written as DNA, the CDR3 is TGCGCCAGCAGCCAAGCGCACGTAGAGACCCAGTACTTC. Protein product: CASSQAHVETQYF.

The chain joins TRBV29-1 to TRBJ1-1, with unresolved D. Germline assignment: CDR1 SQVTM and CDR2 ANQGSEA. The V end was cut by 0 bases, the J end by 10 bases, with 9 bases between. The length of the CDR3 is 11 residues. This CDR3 reads CSVEDRRGAFF. CDR3 bases: TGCAGCGTTGAAGATCGTCGAGGAGCTTTCTTT.

J is TRBJ2-1 and V is TRBV7-9; a weak D match, TRBD2 (5 bases). Per the germline V gene, CDR1 is SEHNR and CDR2 is FQNEAQ (reference sequence). Trimming took 5 bases from V and 0 from J, leaving 17 bases between them. The CDR3 loop spans 17 amino acids. The CDR3 DNA follows: TGTGCCAGCAGCCCACTGCCTAAGGCGGGCTCCTACAATGAGCAGTTCTTC. Residues: CASSPLPKAGSYNEQFF.

The rearrangement uses TRBV28 and TRBJ2-5; TRBD1 is a possible D gene (6 bases). The CDR3 has 19 amino acids. V dropped 3 bases and J dropped 2 bases, with 25 bases sitting between them. Germline V gene data show CDR1 as MDHEN and CDR2 as SYDVKM. CDR3 sequence (DNA): TGTGCCAGCAGTTTCTCGTGGCTAGCATCGTTGGGGGCACAAGAGACCCAGTACTTC. Residues: CASSFSWLASLGAQETQYF.

The chain uses TRBV14 and TRBJ2-7, with 8 nucleotides matching TRBD1. This CDR3 has 14 residues. Looked up from germline, CDR1 is SGHDN and CDR2 is FVKESK. J lost 6 bases, V lost 4 bases, and 8 bases had no gene match. CDR3 in amino acids: CASSLTGQVIEQYF. CDR3 bases: TGTGCCAGCAGCCTCACGGGACAGGTGATCGAGCAGTACTTC.

A single count supports this clone. V usage is TRBV4-1 and J usage is TRBJ2-2; possibly TRBD1 for D (5 bases). Between the trimmed V and J ends, which lost 1 base and 3 bases, there was a span of 12 bases. Germline CDR1 MGHRA, CDR2 YSYEKL. The CDR3 contains 16 residues. The CDR3 is CASSQAQTEDTGELFF. CDR3 sequence (DNA): TGCGCCAGCAGCCAAGCCCAGACAGAAGACACCGGGGAGCTGTTTTTT.